The clone carrying this TCR beta chain was observed a few times. Its antigen is not known. V lost 2 bases and J lost 2; bases outside the gene matches: 19. CDR3 size: 20 residues. Germline V lookup: CDR1 MNHEY, CDR2 SMNVEV (reference sequence). The entry originates in a study of cytomegalovirus exposure and HLA in healthy donors. Whole-study findings and limits: Later examination showed HLA-associated TCR beta chains had greater clonal expansion than equally common others. Researchers reported that three CMV-associated chains were confirmed in vitro as CMV antigen-specific.

PCR amplification relied on 60 Vbeta primers (plus 13 Jbeta primers). The protocol was immunoSEQ multiplex PCR, while the TCRdb copy is restricted to in-frame clones and leaves out a portion. The sample records about 130,000 clones, 81% being singletons. V and J are TRBV27 and TRBJ2-3; 7 bases are a match to TRBD1. This clonotype was obtained from a young man in good health and CMV-seronegative. The sample was PBMCs. CDR3 nucleotides: TGTGCCAGCAGTTTAGTCCCCGGTGAACAGGGGATCAAGGACACAGATACGCAGTATTTT. Its translation: CASSLVPGEQGIKDTDTQYF.